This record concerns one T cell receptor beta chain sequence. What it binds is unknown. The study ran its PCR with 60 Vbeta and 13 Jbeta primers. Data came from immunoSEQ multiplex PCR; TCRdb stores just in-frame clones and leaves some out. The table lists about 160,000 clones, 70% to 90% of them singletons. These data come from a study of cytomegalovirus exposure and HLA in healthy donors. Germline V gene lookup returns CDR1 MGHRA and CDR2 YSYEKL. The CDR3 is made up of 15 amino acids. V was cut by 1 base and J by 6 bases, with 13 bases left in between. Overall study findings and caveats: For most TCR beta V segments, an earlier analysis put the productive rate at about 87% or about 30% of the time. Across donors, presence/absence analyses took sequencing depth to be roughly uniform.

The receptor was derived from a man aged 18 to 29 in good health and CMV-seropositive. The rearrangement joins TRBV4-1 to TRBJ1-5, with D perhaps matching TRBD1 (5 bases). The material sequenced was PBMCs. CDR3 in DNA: TGCGCCAGCAGCCAAGGGGGGGGAGCCCTTCAGCCCCAGCATTTT. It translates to CASSQGGGALQPQHF.